This TCR beta chain emerged from a study of lymphopenia after photon versus proton radiotherapy (dated by TCRdb to between 2017 and 2020). Regarding the study in general: Photon and proton radiation therapy were compared by the study for their immunological effects in patients with gastrointestinal tumors who developed high-grade lymphopenia. A cohort of some 20 patients with gastrointestinal tumors who received either photon or proton therapy and subsequently developed lymphopenia was included. The goal of the study was to describe how the two radiation modalities differ in their effects on the immune system.

The full study reports these points: Proton-treated patients stayed relatively stable during treatment, while photon-treated patients lost naive T cells and TCR diversity and gained effector/memory populations. The survival association was assessed only in patients who died, and the authors presented better survival with proton therapy as a possibility rather than a demonstrated result. After the lymphocyte count nadir, repertoires from photon-treated patients showed oligoclonal expansion, particularly of CD8+ Temra cells, and this expansion drove the decline in diversity. Across the cohort, among patients who died, a greater drop in TCR diversity after the nadir was inversely correlated with overall survival time.

The method was the immunoSEQ multiplex PCR assay. Deep sequencing of rearranged TCR beta loci, alongside multiparametric flow cytometry, was used to profile T cell repertoires. Not all clones reach the TCRdb copy of this immuneACCESS table, which keeps in-frame sequences only. Checked studies attribute under half of the gap to unresolved V genes and leave the rest unexplained. The sample has 50,000 or so clones on record, 92% of them singletons. Jointly, the top ten make up about a sixth of the sample. In the case of this clone: What antigen it recognizes has not been identified. Qualities for individual bases were not recorded, and no much larger clone is one base off.

The germline V gene gives CDR1 as ENHRY and CDR2 as SYGVKD. The CDR3, from cysteine to phenylalanine, totals 13 residues. Only the CDR3 region is kept as DNA, spanning 39 bases read in frame from base 1. Trimming removed 4 bases from V and 4 bases from J; the gene matches leave 2 bases unexplained. The TCR originated in a middle-aged woman with cholangiocarcinoma. This sample comprised peripheral blood, obtained from a patient treated with photon-based radiotherapy. The rearranged segments are TRBV10-3 and TRBJ1-1; TRBD1 aligns with 8 central bases. The CDR3 sequence is CAISGTGITEAFF. Here is the DNA: TGTGCCATCAGTGGGACAGGGATCACTGAAGCTTTCTTT.